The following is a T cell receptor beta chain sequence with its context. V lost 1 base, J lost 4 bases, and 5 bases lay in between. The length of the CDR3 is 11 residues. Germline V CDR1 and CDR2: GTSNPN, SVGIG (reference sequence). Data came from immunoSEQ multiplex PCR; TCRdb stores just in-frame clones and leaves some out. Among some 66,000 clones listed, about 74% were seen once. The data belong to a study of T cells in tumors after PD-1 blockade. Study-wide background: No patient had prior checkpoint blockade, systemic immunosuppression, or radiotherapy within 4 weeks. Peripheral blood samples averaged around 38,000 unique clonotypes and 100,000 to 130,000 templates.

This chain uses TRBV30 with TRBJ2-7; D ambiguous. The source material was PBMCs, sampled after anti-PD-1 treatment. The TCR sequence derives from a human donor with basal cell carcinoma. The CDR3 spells CAWSGVYEQYF. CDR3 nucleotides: TGTGCCTGGAGTGGGGTGTACGAGCAGTACTTC.